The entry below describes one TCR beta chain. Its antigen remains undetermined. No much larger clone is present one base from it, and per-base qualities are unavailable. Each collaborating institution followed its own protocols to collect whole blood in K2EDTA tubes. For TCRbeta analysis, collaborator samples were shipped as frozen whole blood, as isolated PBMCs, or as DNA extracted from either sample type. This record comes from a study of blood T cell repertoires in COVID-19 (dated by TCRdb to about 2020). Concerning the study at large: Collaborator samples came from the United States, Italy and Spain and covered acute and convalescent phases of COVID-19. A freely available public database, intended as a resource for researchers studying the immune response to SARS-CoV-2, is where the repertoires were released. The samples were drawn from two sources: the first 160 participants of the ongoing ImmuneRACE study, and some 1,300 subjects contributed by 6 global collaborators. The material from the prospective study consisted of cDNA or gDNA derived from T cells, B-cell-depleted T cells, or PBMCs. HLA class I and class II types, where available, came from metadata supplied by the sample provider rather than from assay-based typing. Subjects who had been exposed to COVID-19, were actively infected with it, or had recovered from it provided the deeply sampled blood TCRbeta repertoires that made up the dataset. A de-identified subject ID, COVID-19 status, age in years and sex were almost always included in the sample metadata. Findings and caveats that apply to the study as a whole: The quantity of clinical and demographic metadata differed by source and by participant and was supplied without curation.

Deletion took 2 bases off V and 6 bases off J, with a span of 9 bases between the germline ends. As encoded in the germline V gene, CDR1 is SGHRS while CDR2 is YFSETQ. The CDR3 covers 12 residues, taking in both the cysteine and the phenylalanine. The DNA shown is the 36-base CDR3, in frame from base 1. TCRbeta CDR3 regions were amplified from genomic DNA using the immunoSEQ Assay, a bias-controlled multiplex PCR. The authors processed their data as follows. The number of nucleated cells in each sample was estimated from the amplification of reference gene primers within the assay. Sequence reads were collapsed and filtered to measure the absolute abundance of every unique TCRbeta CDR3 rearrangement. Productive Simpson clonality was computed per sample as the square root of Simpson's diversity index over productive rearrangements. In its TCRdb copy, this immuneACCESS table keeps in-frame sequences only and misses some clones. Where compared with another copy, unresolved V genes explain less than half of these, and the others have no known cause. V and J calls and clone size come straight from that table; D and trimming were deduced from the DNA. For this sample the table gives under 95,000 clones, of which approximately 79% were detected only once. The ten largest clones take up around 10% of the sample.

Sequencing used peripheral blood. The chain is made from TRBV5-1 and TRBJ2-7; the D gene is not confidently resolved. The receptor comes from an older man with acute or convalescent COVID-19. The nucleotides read TGCGCCAGCAGCTTTGCCCTAGGCGAGCAGTACTTC. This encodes CASSFALGEQYF.